These T cell receptor beta chains were read from a single sample in a study of T cell responses to AZD1222 COVID-19 vaccine. Profiled with immunoSEQ multiplex PCR; TCRdb holds only in-frame clones, not every one. The sample has about 110,000 clones; 94% are singletons. The material was peripheral blood, obtained 28 days after the second AZD1222 dose. The receptors here all came from an adult who received the AZD1222 COVID-19 vaccine. Both conserved end residues are part of each CDR3. D genes are given only for firm matches.

d_gene	v_gene	CDR3aa
.	TRBV29-1	CSVALGASGANVLTF
.	TRBV5-1	CASSLLPDLNEKLFF
.	TRBV6-5	CASIDQGVAFF
.	TRBV19	CASSIWAGEPNQPQHF
.	TRBV19	CASSMQLPTDTQYF
.	TRBV11-2	CASSLGIIRVHEQYF
.	TRBV30	CAWGRAGYGYTF
TRBD2	TRBV3-1/TRBV3-2	CASSQLSGEVAGELFF
.	TRBV27	CASSPLAGRGKRTEETQYF
.	TRBV30	CAWSKEKLFF
TRBD1	TRBV6-5	CASSTGTGYGYTF
.	TRBV5-1	CASSLAEGGYTF
.	TRBV11-3	CASSFTNSESSYNSPLHF
TRBD1	TRBV4-2	CASSQAGQPSYGYTF
TRBD2	TRBV3-1/TRBV3-2	CASSPQTYGLAGEQYF
.	TRBV6-5	CARGSGNTIYF
.	TRBV11-3	CASSLGGTRNTEAFF
.	TRBV5-6	CASSLANAVEQFF
.	TRBV2	CASARRTATYEQYF
.	TRBV19	CASSIVGLQDPGNTIYF
.	TRBV6-5	CASSAELKNIQYF
TRBD2	TRBV5-1	CASTEPRTSGGTYNEQFF
.	TRBV18	CASSLHREKEQYF
.	TRBV5-1	CASSLGANQPQHF
.	TRBV10-1	CASSRDSEAFF
TRBD1	TRBV12-3/TRBV12-4	CASSRQGNTEAFF
TRBD2	TRBV2	CASRTRAGAAYNEQFF
.	TRBV9	CASSPGTLEGNQPQHF
.	TRBV27	CASSLTGTLYEQYF
.	TRBV3-1/TRBV3-2	CASSREVKNIQYF
TRBD1	TRBV7-7	CASSTLSRARRGPKNIQYF
TRBD1	TRBV11-3	CASSSTGGSPNEQFF
TRBD1	TRBV5-8	CASSSPGQGHTEAFF
.	TRBV18	CASSPSGTSSQYF
.	TRBV4-2	CASSQEIGYSGANVLTF
.	TRBV19	CASSILKSGGLFYEQFF
TRBD1	TRBV29-1	CSVHGDRANTDTQYF
.	TRBV4-2	CASSQDTGLGNTEAFF
.	TRBV5-4	CASRWGVSGNTGELFF
.	TRBV2	CASSPMTDTQYF
.	TRBV29-1	CSVARTANTGELFF
TRBD1	TRBV4-2	CASSQGTGSVYEQYF
.	TRBV6-2/TRBV6-3	CASSYPGFTEAFF
.	TRBV3-1/TRBV3-2	CASSQGRRGSGSNQPQHF
.	TRBV7-9	CASSLAAGAGNTIYF
TRBD1	TRBV5-4	CASRSGQGAGYEQYF
.	TRBV5-1	CASSRDSNIGDTQYF
TRBD1	TRBV5-1	CASSMTVTGYREAEAFF
TRBD2	TRBV6-5	CASSYSPAGVPGELFF